This is a list of T cell receptor beta chains from one sample in a study of identical twins. TCRdb processed the 5' RACE reads anew with MiXCR; each CDR3 protein has one entry. Of some 560,000 distinct CDR3 sequences listed, around a tenth are singletons. Separately, the same data were catalogued under a study of yellow fever vaccine responses in identical twins.

Sequencing used PBMCs. The receptors come from a woman under 30 in good health. Both conserved end residues are trimmed from each CDR3. Fields, in order: D gene, V gene, clone size, CDR3 protein. A D gene is named only where the DNA matches it firmly. Where a row states a size, it is once, few, many or the class of an expanded clone; other rows omit it.

- | TRBV13 | - | ASSLNAGAYEQY
- | TRBV7-7 | - | ASSPAGLDVTGELF
- | TRBV7-9 | - | ASSASLGRDSYEQY
- | TRBV20-1 | many | SASWSFVGYDTDTQY
- | TRBV4-2 | - | ASSQESASSVSYEQY
TRBD2 | TRBV4-3 | many | ASSPTSGSTDTQY
- | TRBV6-2/TRBV6-3 | - | ASSQPGSNNEQF
- | TRBV12-3/TRBV12-4 | - | ASSQRAVSSYEQY
- | TRBV24-1 | many | ATGLGSEQF
TRBD2 | TRBV20-1 | - | SARGVKGLAGRGETQY
- | TRBV7-2 | many | ASSLGGGRQNTEAF
- | TRBV7-2 | few | ASGDGDEQF
- | TRBV12-3/TRBV12-4 | - | ASTTSTNEQF
TRBD2 | TRBV28 | few | ASRLGTSEF
- | TRBV12-3/TRBV12-4 | - | ASSFLETENTGELF
- | TRBV29-1 | many | SVTLGASSYNEQF
- | TRBV19 | - | ASSIDLSAYEQY
- | TRBV7-7 | - | ASSSKNGGELF
- | TRBV2 | few | ASISSGTTNSPLH
- | TRBV7-9 | few | ASSQQTNTGELF
- | TRBV11-2 | - | ASSFPSRSSTDTQY